This is a list of T cell receptor beta chains from one sample in a study of human T cells and chemical hapten exposure. Each CDR3 protein is one row after TCRdb ran MiXCR on the RACE reads. Of about 350,000 distinct CDR3 sequences detected, 5% to 6.5% appear once; the ten largest clones hold about 7.7%. Specimen: whole blood, collected in connection with sensitization to the hapten diphenylcyclopropenone (DPC). The source is a woman between 18 and 29 years old with alopecia areata. Some clones in this sample may be carry-over from other donors' samples. Both conserved end residues are part of each CDR3. Fields, in order: D gene, V gene, J gene, clone size, CDR3 protein, CDR3 DNA. A D gene is named only where the DNA matches it firmly. Some rows mark clone size as missing; the rest say once, few, many or name a class of expanded clone.

-	TRBV4-1	TRBJ1-5	few	CASRNRDAGNQPQHF	TGCGCCAGCAGAAACCGGGACGCCGGCAATCAGCCCCAGCATTTT
-	TRBV2	TRBJ2-2	-	CATTGNTGELFF	TGTGCGACGACAGGGAACACCGGGGAGCTGTTTTTT
TRBD2	TRBV20-1	TRBJ2-7	many	CSPRLPGGYEQYF	TGCAGTCCACGGCTCCCGGGGGGGTACGAGCAGTACTTC
TRBD1	TRBV4-2	TRBJ1-5	few	CASSPDRVDQPQHF	TGTGCCAGCAGCCCGGACAGGGTGGATCAGCCCCAGCATTTT
TRBD1	TRBV6-5	TRBJ1-5	many	CASSRDRENQPQHF	TGTGCCAGCAGTCGGGACAGGGAGAATCAGCCCCAGCATTTT
-	TRBV29-1	TRBJ2-1	many	CSVDASPSMINEQFF	TGCAGCGTTGATGCTTCGCCTAGTATGATCAATGAGCAGTTCTTC
TRBD2	TRBV28	TRBJ2-5	few	CASSLRLAGGQETQYF	TGTGCCAGCAGTTTACGGCTAGCGGGGGGGCAAGAGACCCAGTACTTC
-	TRBV24-1	TRBJ2-2	-	CATSDWAASNTGELFF	TGTGCCACCAGTGATTGGGCAGCCTCGAACACCGGGGAGCTGTTTTTT
-	TRBV29-1	TRBJ1-1	few	CSVRSDEAFF	TGCAGCGTGCGCAGTGATGAAGCTTTCTTT
TRBD2	TRBV3-1	TRBJ2-2	-	CASSQGLVGELFF	TGTGCCAGCAGCCAGGGACTAGTCGGGGAGCTGTTTTTT
TRBD1	TRBV27	TRBJ2-2	-	CASSSDRGRTGELFF	TGTGCCAGCAGTTCTGACAGGGGTAGGACCGGGGAGCTGTTTTTT
-	TRBV6-5	TRBJ2-2	-	CASRRPAAGELFF	TGTGCCAGCCGCCGCCCCGCGGCCGGGGAGCTGTTTTTT
-	TRBV4-2	TRBJ1-5	many	CASSHSSGSNQPQHF	TGTGCCAGCAGCCATTCATCAGGGAGCAATCAGCCCCAGCATTTT
TRBD1	TRBV5-6	TRBJ1-4	few	CASSSNRDSFNEKLFF	TGTGCCAGCAGCTCGAACCGGGACAGCTTTAATGAAAAACTGTTTTTT
-	TRBV28	TRBJ1-4	many	CASNAEGQPSSF	TGTGCCAGCAACGCGGAAGGGCAGCCGTCGAGTTTT